This is a list of T cell receptor beta chains from one sample in a study of blood T cells in healthy people across ages. In TCRdb, the 5' RACE reads were re-called with MiXCR into one record per CDR3 protein. The sample lists 780,000 or so distinct CDR3 sequences, approximately 60% occurring once. Sequencing was carried out using blood. The receptors shown here come from a man aged 35 to 55 in good health. Both conserved end residues are part of each CDR3. Each record gives: D gene, clone size, V gene, J gene, CDR3 protein, CDR3 DNA. D genes are given only for firm matches. Clone size, where shown, is once, few, many, or a class for clones that have expanded.

TRBD1	few	TRBV12-5	TRBJ1-1	CASGDGTGRMATEAFF	TGTGCTAGTGGAGACGGGACAGGGAGGATGGCCACTGAAGCTTTCTTT
TRBD2	.	TRBV20-1	TRBJ2-3	CSAPTLAGGSTDTQYF	TGCAGTGCTCCCACTTTAGCGGGGGGGAGCACAGATACGCAGTATTTT
TRBD2	.	TRBV20-1	TRBJ2-7	CSATGSSGSYEQYF	TGCAGTGCTACGGGGTCTAGCGGGAGCTACGAGCAGTACTTC
TRBD1	.	TRBV7-3	TRBJ2-3	CASSSLRGIQGFTDTQYF	TGTGCCAGCAGCTCGCTTCGCGGTATACAGGGGTTCACAGATACGCAGTATTTT
.	.	TRBV20-1	TRBJ2-5	CSTRAATVGETQYF	TGCAGTACCCGGGCGGCTACCGTAGGGGAGACCCAGTACTTC
.	.	TRBV9	TRBJ2-3	CASTTYSGIDTDTQYF	TGTGCCAGCACGACGTATTCGGGTATAGACACAGATACGCAGTATTTT
.	few	TRBV29-1	TRBJ2-1	CSVEDPISNNEQFF	TGCAGCGTGGAGGACCCTATATCAAACAATGAGCAGTTCTTC
.	.	TRBV10-2	TRBJ2-5	CASAVTGRRETQYF	TGCGCCAGCGCCGTTACAGGGCGCAGAGAGACCCAGTACTTC
.	.	TRBV13	TRBJ2-4	CASRRGTPENIQYF	TGTGCCAGCAGGCGAGGGACCCCCGAAAACATTCAGTACTTC
TRBD1	few	TRBV5-1	TRBJ1-1	CASTNTGTGTPEAFF	TGCGCCAGCACCAACACCGGGACAGGGACCCCTGAAGCTTTCTTT
.	.	TRBV5-4	TRBJ2-7	CASSTRTYTYEQYF	TGTGCCAGCAGCACAAGGACGTATACCTACGAGCAGTACTTC
.	.	TRBV12-3/TRBV12-4	TRBJ2-1	CASSLEALNNEQFF	TGTGCCAGCAGTTTAGAGGCACTGAACAATGAGCAGTTCTTC
.	.	TRBV7-2	TRBJ2-2	CASSFNRETGELFF	TGTGCCAGCAGCTTTAACAGGGAGACCGGGGAGCTGTTTTTT